The 18 T cell receptor beta chains below come from one sample, sequenced in a study of T cells in tuberculosis. The repertoire was sequenced with immunoSEQ multiplex PCR; TCRdb's copy has only in-frame clones and lacks some. The sample contains 30,000 or so clones, about 95% of which appear only once. Sequences were obtained from PBMCs. The origin of the receptors is a donor between 10 and 35 years old with latent tuberculosis or without tuberculosis infection.

The count of this clone is one. The V call is TRBV28, the J call TRBJ1-2; D may be TRBD1 (6 bases). Per the germline V gene, CDR1 is MDHEN and CDR2 is SYDVKM. The CDR3 is 13 amino acids. With 5 bases removed from V and 6 bases from J, the gap between germline ends came to 13 bases. CDR3 sequence reads: CASSPNRVNGYTF. Written as DNA, the CDR3 is TGTGCCAGCAGTCCGAACAGGGTCAATGGCTACACCTTC.

The chain is built from TRBV7-3 and TRBJ1-6; 7 bases line up with TRBD1. Germline CDR1 SGHTA, CDR2 FQGTGA. The CDR3 spans 16 residues. V trimming: 2 bases; J trimming: 5 bases; junction bases outside the gene matches: 6. DNA of the CDR3: TGTGCCAGCAGCTTATCCCCAGGGGGAAATAATTCACCCCTCCACTTT. This translates into CASSLSPGGNNSPLHF.

This chain uses TRBV2 with TRBJ1-2; D is uncertain. This CDR3 has 14 amino acids. Per germline, CDR1 SNHLY and CDR2 FYNNEI. V lost 5 bases to trimming and J lost 1 base, with 11 bases between them. The CDR3 loop is CASSIEKNNYGYTF. CDR3 in DNA: TGTGCCAGCAGTATAGAGAAGAATAACTATGGCTACACCTTC.

The V call is TRBV11-2, the J call TRBJ2-3; D perhaps matches TRBD2 (6 bases). The V gene lost 1 base and the J gene lost 0 bases, with 11 bases spanning the gap. CDR1 is SGHAT, CDR2 FQNNGV, per germline. This CDR3 contains 16 residues. DNA for the CDR3: TGTGCCAGCAGCTTAGTAGGGCGGGGTAGCACAGATACGCAGTATTTT. Encoded protein: CASSLVGRGSTDTQYF.

This sequence joins TRBV6-6 and TRBJ1-2; 7 nucleotides line up with TRBD1. V shed 10 bases, J shed 2 bases, and the junction held 10 bases outside the gene matches. The CDR3 contains 14 residues. Germline V gives CDR1 MNHNY, CDR2 SVGAGI (reference sequence). This CDR3 is CATSPQGDNYGYTF. The CDR3 DNA reads as TGTGCCACCTCCCCGCAGGGGGACAACTATGGCTACACCTTC.

The chain employs TRBV10-2 and TRBJ2-7; D is perhaps TRBD2 (5 bases). Germline V gene sequence: CDR1 WSHSY, CDR2 SAAADI. V was shortened by 3 bases and J by 3 bases, with 9 bases between the two germline ends. This CDR3 contains 13 residues. The DNA of the CDR3 is TGCGCCAGCAGTGATGAGGGCGGCTACGAGCAGTACTTC. Protein product: CASSDEGGYEQYF.

V is TRBV6-1 and J is TRBJ2-7; D is unresolved. Trimming shortened V by 7 bases and J by 2 bases, and 15 bases separated the two germline ends. This CDR3 contains 14 residues. The germline gives CDR1 MNHNS, CDR2 SASEGT. The CDR3 protein is CASTFGQAPYEQYF. The CDR3, as DNA: TGTGCCAGCACCTTTGGGCAGGCCCCCTACGAGCAGTACTTC.

This chain connects TRBV7-9 to TRBJ2-3; 10 bases fit TRBD2. In germline, CDR1 is SEHNR, CDR2 FQNEAQ (reference sequence). This CDR3 is built from 16 residues. V was pared by 1 base and J by 3 bases, with 4 bases of the junction left unmatched. The CDR3 is CASSLEGLARTDTQYF. In DNA form, the CDR3 reads TGTGCCAGCAGCTTAGAGGGACTAGCGAGGACAGATACGCAGTATTTT.

The chain couples TRBV29-1 to TRBJ2-7, with TRBD1 matching over 8 bases. Germline V gene data show CDR1 as SQVTM and CDR2 as ANQGSEA. The CDR3 has 14 amino acids. V trimming: 3 bases; J trimming: 0 bases; junction bases outside the gene matches: 4. CDR3 in amino acids: CSVDETGDSYEQYF. The CDR3 nucleotides are TGCAGCGTTGATGAGACAGGGGACTCCTACGAGCAGTACTTC.

CDR3 amino acids: CASSPGTGGSYGYTF. The CDR3 DNA reads as TGTGCCAGCAGCCCCGGGACAGGGGGAAGCTATGGCTACACCTTC. The V gene is TRBV5-8, the J gene TRBJ1-2, with 11 nucleotides matching TRBD1. Germline lookup yields CDR1 SGHTS and CDR2 YDEGEE. Trimming at V came to 4 bases and at J to 4 bases, leaving 6 bases not matched to a gene. CDR3 length: 15 residues.

This clone was found a few times. The J gene is TRBJ2-7, the V gene TRBV5-4; D possibly corresponds to TRBD2 (7 bases). V was shortened by 6 bases and J by 5 bases, with 21 bases between the two germline ends. The germline gives CDR1 SGHNT, CDR2 YYREEE (reference sequence). The CDR3 extends over 15 amino acids. Here the CDR3 reads CASKEGGGNGNEQYF. The DNA for the CDR3 is TGTGCCAGCAAGGAGGGCGGGGGCAACGGGAACGAGCAGTACTTC.

The chain is built from TRBV28 and TRBJ1-5; D unclear. There are 13 residues in the CDR3. The V gene's germline CDR1 is MDHEN and CDR2 SYDVKM. The V end was cut by 3 bases, the J end by 10 bases, with 13 bases between. The CDR3 DNA follows: TGTGCCAGCAGTTTCTCGGGGATCTCCCCCCAGCATTTT. Protein: CASSFSGISPQHF.

The rearrangement joins TRBV7-9 to TRBJ1-3; D is uncertain. Between the trimmed V and J ends, which lost 5 bases and 1 base, there was a span of 3 bases. The CDR3 has 12 residues. The germline CDR1 and CDR2 sequences are SEHNR and FQNEAQ (reference sequence). CDR3 in amino acids: CASSLSGNTIYF. In nucleotides, the CDR3 is TGTGCCAGCAGCCTTTCTGGAAACACCATATATTTT.

The rearrangement links TRBV11-2 to TRBJ2-2; 9 nucleotides align to TRBD2. V lost 0 bases and J lost 1; bases outside the gene matches: 0. This CDR3 spans 16 amino acids. Germline CDR1 is SGHAT and CDR2 is FQNNGV. The CDR3 region is CASSLETSGNTGELFF. The CDR3 DNA reads as TGTGCCAGCAGCTTAGAGACTAGCGGGAACACCGGGGAGCTGTTTTTT.

This chain links TRBV6-6 with TRBJ1-2, with D possibly matching TRBD1 (6 bases). This CDR3 contains 14 residues. Trimming took 6 bases from V and 3 from J, leaving 14 bases between them. In germline, CDR1 is MNHNY, CDR2 SVGAGI (reference sequence). CDR3 amino acids: CASRRPGDDYGYTF. The CDR3 DNA reads TGTGCCAGCAGGAGGCCAGGGGACGACTATGGCTACACCTTC.

V is TRBV5-1 and J is TRBJ2-3, with D perhaps matching TRBD2 (6 bases). The CDR3 is 14 residues long. The V gene lost 0 bases and the J gene lost 5 bases, with 10 bases spanning the gap. Germline loops: CDR1 SGHRS, CDR2 YFSETQ. DNA for the CDR3: TGCGCCAGCAGCTTGGCCCCGGGAGAAGATACGCAGTATTTT. It codes for CASSLAPGEDTQYF.

The chain links TRBV5-1 to TRBJ2-1; 7 nucleotides agree with TRBD2. This CDR3 region has 14 residues. Germline CDR1 and CDR2: SGHRS and YFSETQ. V was pared by 3 bases and J by 3 bases, with 3 bases of the junction left unmatched. The CDR3 coding sequence is TGCGCCAGCAGCTCGGGGACTAACTACAATGAGCAGTTCTTC. This sequence encodes CASSSGTNYNEQFF.

The rearrangement joins TRBV2 to TRBJ2-7, with 10 bases matching TRBD1. Germline values: CDR1 SNHLY, CDR2 FYNNEI. V lost 3 bases, J lost 7 bases, and 6 bases stayed unmatched. This CDR3 is 14 amino acids long. CDR3 sequence (DNA): TGTGCCAGCAGTGATTGGACAGGGGGTAAAGAGCAGTACTTC. Its protein is CASSDWTGGKEQYF.